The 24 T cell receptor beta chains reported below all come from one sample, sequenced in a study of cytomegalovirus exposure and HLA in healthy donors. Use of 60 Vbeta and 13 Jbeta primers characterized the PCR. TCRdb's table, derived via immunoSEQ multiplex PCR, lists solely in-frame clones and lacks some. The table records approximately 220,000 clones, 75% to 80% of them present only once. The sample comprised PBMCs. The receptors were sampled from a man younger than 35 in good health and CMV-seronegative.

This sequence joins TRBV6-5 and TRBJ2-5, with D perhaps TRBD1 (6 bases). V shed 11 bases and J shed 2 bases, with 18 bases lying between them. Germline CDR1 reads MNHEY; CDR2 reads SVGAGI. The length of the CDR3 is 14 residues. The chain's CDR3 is CAPSPATGQETQYF. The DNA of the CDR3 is TGTGCCCCCTCGCCCGCCACAGGGCAAGAGACCCAGTACTTC.

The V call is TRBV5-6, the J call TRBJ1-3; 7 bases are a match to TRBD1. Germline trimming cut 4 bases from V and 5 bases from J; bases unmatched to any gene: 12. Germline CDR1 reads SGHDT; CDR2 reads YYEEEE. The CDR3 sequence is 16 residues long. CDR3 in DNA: TGTGCCAGCAGCGCGTCCGACAGGGTGGCAAGAAACACCATATATTTT. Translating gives CASSASDRVARNTIYF.

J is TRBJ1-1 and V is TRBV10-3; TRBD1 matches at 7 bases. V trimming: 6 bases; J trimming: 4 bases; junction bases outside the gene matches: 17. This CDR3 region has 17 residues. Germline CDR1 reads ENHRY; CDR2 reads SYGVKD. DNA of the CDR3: TGTGCCATCAGCTCCCAGGCAGGGGGAGCGTTTAGCACTGAAGCTTTCTTT. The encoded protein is CAISSQAGGAFSTEAFF.

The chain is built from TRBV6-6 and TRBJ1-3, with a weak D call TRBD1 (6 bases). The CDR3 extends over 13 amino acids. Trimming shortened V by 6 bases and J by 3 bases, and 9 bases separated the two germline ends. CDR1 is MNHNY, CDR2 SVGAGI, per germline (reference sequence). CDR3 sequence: CASSRGIGNTIYF. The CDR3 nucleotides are TGTGCCAGCAGCAGGGGTATTGGAAACACCATATATTTT.

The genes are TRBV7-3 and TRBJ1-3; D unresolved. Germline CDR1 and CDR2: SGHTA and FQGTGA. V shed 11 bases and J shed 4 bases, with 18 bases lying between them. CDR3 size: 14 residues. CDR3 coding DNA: TGTGCCGGCCGGGAGGCTAGTCGAGGAAACACCATATATTTT. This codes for CAGREASRGNTIYF.

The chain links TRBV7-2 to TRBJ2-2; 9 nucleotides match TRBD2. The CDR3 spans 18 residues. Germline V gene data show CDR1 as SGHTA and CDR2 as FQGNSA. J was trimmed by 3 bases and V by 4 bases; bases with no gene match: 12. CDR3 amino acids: CASSSGSQGLAYTGELFF. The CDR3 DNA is TGTGCCAGCAGCTCCGGATCCCAGGGACTAGCTTACACCGGGGAGCTGTTTTTT.

In DNA, the CDR3 is TGCGCCAGCACCGGGACAGGGGACAACGAGCAGTACTTC. Protein: CASTGTGDNEQYF. The V call is TRBV5-1, the J call TRBJ2-7, with 10 nucleotides matching TRBD1. CDR3 length equals 13 residues. Germline values: CDR1 SGHRS, CDR2 YFSETQ. With V trimmed by 6 bases and J by 5 bases, 5 bases remained unmatched.

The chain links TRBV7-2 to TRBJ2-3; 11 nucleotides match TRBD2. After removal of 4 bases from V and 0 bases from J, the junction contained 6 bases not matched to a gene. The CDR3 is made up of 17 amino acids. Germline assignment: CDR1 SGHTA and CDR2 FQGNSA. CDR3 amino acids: CASSSGTSGGSTDTQYF. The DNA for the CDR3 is TGTGCCAGCAGCTCCGGGACTAGCGGAGGGAGCACAGATACGCAGTATTTT.

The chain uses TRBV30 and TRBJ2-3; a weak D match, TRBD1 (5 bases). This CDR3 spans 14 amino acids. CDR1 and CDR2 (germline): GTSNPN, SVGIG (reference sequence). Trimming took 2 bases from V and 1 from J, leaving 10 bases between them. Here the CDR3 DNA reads TGTGCCTGGAGTCTGGGCAGGGGCACAGATACGCAGTATTTT. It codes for CAWSLGRGTDTQYF.

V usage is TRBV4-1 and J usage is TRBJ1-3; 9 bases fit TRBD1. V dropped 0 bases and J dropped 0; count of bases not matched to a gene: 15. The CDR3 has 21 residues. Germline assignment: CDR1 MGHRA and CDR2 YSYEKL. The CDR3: CASSQEGLDRGFLSSGNTIYF. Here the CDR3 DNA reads TGCGCCAGCAGCCAAGAAGGCTTGGACAGGGGATTTCTCTCCTCTGGAAACACCATATATTTT.

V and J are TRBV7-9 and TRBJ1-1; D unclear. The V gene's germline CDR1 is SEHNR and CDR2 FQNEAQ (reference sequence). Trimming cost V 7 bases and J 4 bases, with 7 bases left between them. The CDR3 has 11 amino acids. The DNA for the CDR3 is TGTGCCAGCACCCGGGGCACTGAAGCTTTCTTT. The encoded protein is CASTRGTEAFF.

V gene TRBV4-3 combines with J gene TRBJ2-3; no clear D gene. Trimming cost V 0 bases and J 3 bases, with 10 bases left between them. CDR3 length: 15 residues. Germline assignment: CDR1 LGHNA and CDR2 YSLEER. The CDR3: CASSQDGPPTDTQYF. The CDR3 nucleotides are TGCGCCAGCAGCCAAGATGGCCCCCCAACAGATACGCAGTATTTT.

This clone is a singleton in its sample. The CDR3 region is CASSPGLAGGATDEQFF. DNA of the CDR3: TGTGCCAGCAGCCCCGGACTAGCGGGGGGGGCTACGGATGAGCAGTTCTTC. The chain links TRBV5-4 to TRBJ2-1; 15 nucleotides line up with TRBD2. This CDR3 contains 17 residues. CDR1 and CDR2 from the germline V gene are SGHNT and YYREEE (reference sequence). V was pared by 4 bases and J by 8 bases, with 10 bases of the junction left unmatched.

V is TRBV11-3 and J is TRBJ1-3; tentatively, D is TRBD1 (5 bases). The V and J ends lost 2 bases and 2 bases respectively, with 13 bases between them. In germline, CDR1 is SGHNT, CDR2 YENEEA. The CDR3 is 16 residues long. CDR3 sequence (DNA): TGTGCCAGCAGCTTATGGAAGGGGTCAGCTGGAAACACCATATATTTT. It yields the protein CASSLWKGSAGNTIYF.

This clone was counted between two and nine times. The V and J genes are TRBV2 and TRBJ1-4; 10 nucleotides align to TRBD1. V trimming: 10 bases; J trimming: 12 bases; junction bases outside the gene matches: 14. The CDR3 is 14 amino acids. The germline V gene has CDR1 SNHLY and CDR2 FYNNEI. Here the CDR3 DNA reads TGTGCCACAGTTCCCGGGACAGGGGATGTAGAACTGTTTTTT. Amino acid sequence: CATVPGTGDVELFF.

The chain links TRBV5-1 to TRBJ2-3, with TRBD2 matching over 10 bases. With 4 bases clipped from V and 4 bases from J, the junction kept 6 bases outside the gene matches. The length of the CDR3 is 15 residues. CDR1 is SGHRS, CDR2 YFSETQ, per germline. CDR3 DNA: TGCGCCAGCAGCCCTGAAGCGGGAGGGTCAGATACGCAGTATTTT. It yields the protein CASSPEAGGSDTQYF.

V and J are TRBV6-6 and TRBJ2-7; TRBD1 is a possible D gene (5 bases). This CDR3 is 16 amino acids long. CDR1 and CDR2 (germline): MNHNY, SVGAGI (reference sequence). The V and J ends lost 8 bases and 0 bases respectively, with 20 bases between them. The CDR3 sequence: CASGRQVTVTSYEQYF. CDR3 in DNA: TGTGCCAGCGGACGCCAGGTGACAGTAACCTCCTACGAGCAGTACTTC.

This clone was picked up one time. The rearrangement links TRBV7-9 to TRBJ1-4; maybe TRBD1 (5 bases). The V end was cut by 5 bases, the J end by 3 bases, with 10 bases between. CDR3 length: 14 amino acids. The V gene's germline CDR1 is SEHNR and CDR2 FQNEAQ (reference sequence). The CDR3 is CASSLGEANEKLFF. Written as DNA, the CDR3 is TGTGCCAGCAGCCTGGGGGAGGCTAATGAAAAACTGTTTTTT.

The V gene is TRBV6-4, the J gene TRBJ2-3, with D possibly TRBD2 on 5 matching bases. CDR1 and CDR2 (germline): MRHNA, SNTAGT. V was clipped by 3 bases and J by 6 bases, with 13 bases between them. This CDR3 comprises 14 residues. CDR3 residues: CASSESGLGDTQYF. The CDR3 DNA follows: TGTGCCAGCAGTGAGAGCGGTCTGGGGGATACGCAGTATTTT.

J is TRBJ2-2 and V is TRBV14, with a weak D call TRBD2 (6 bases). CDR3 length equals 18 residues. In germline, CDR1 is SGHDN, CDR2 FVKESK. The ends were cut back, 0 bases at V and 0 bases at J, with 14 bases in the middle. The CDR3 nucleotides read TGTGCCAGCAGCCAAGAAGGTTTGGGGGGATCGAACACCGGGGAGCTGTTTTTT. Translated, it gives CASSQEGLGGSNTGELFF.

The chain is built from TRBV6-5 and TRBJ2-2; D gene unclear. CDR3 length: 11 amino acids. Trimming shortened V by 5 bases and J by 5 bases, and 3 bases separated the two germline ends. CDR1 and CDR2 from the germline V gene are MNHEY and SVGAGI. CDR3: CASSTTGELFF. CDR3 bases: TGTGCCAGCAGTACAACCGGGGAGCTGTTTTTT.

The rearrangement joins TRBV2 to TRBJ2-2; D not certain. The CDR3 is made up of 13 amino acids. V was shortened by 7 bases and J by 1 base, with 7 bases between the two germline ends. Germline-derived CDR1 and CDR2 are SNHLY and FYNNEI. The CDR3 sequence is CASTLRNTGELFF. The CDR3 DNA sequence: TGTGCCAGCACTCTGCGGAACACCGGGGAGCTGTTTTTT.

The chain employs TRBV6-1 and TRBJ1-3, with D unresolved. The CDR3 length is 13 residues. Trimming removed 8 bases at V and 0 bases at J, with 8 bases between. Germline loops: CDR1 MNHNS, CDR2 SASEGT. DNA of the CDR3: TGTGCCAGCGCGCACCCCTCTGGAAACACCATATATTTT. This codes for CASAHPSGNTIYF.

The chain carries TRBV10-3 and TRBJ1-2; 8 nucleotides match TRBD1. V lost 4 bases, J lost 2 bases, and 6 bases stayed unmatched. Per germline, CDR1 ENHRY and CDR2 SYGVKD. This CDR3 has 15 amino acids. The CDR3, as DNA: TGTGCCATCAGTGGAGGACAGGGATCGAACTATGGCTACACCTTC. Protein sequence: CAISGGQGSNYGYTF.